By sample fraction, the clone carrying this TCR beta chain is medium-sized. The sample is drawn from a study of prognosis after radiotherapy for stage I lung cancer. Genomic DNA was subjected to two-round multiplex PCR for amplification of TCR beta CDR3. For every TRBV and TRBJ gene, a specific primer was used in first-round PCR. Each CDR3 protein gets one entry after TCRdb re-called the multiplex PCR reads with MiXCR. The top ten clones hold under 25% of a sample with 10,000 to 15,000 distinct CDR3 sequences, 45% to 60% of them seen once. Investigators drew roughly 6 milliliters of peripheral blood at each of two time points. From germline, CDR1 is LNHDA and CDR2 SQIVND (reference sequence). CDR3 size: 14 residues. Unmatched junction bases numbered 7, after V lost 8 bases and J lost 8 bases.

The source is a donor over 45 with non-small cell lung cancer. The sample consisted of PBMCs, taken before or after stereotactic body radiation therapy (not recorded which). The chain recombines TRBV19 with TRBJ2-3; TRBD2 matches 13 bases. The CDR3 here is CASGTSGAFGTQYF. CDR3 bases: TGTGCCAGTGGGACTAGCGGGGCTTTTGGTACGCAGTATTTT.